This TCR beta chain originates from a study of blood T cell repertoires in COVID-19. Study-wide background: Italy, Spain and the United States were the sources of the convalescent and acute COVID-19 samples. T cells, B-cell-depleted T cells, or PBMCs supplied cDNA or gDNA.

Authors' data handling: Scientists estimated how many nucleated cells there were by amplifying reference gene primers. Sequencing used immunoSEQ multiplex PCR; TCRdb keeps in-frame clones, though not all of them. V, J and clone size are those of that table, while D and trimming were read from the DNA. The sample holds around 140,000 clones, over 80% seen once. The CDR3 runs to 19 residues. The chain has TRBV12-2 and TRBJ2-1; the table's D call, TRBD2, has no DNA check behind it. TRBV12-2 is noted as a pseudogene. The material sequenced was peripheral blood. The clonotype originates from a man aged 80 or over with acute or convalescent COVID-19. In DNA form, the CDR3 reads TGTGCAAGTCGCGCGCAGACTAGCGGGGGGGCTCACCCCTACAATGAGCAGTTCTTC. It specifies CASRAQTSGGAHPYNEQFF.